Below are 10 T cell receptor beta chains sequenced from a single sample in a study of shared clonotypes between healthy human individuals. Only in-frame clones appear in the TCRdb table, and some are missing; sequencing was by immunoSEQ multiplex PCR. The sample carries 450,000 to 600,000 clones, 79% recorded once. Source material: PBMCs. The receptors were gathered from a woman aged 35 to 49 in good health. Some clones in this sample may be carry-over from other donors' samples.

The chain combines TRBV5-1 with TRBJ2-1; 8 nucleotides line up with TRBD1. The ends lost 0 bases at V and 4 bases at J; junction bases unmatched: 9. The CDR3 is 17 amino acids. The germline V gene has CDR1 SGHRS and CDR2 YFSETQ. CDR3 protein: CASSLAPDRGPYNEQFF. CDR3 coding DNA: TGCGCCAGCAGCTTGGCCCCCGACAGGGGACCATACAATGAGCAGTTCTTC.

About this clone itself: A clone one base away is much larger, so this may be a read error. The chain combines TRBV11-2 with TRBJ1-2; 7 bases align to TRBD1. Germline CDR1 reads SGHAT; CDR2 reads FQNNGV. The CDR3 is 13 residues long. With V trimmed by 5 bases and J by 4 bases, 4 bases remained unmatched. The CDR3 spells CASSPAGGYGYTF. The CDR3 bases are TGTGCCAGCAGCCCCGCAGGGGGCTATGGCTACACCTTC.

V gene TRBV7-6 combines with J gene TRBJ2-2; possibly TRBD1 for D (5 bases). Germline values: CDR1 SGHVS, CDR2 FNYEAQ. V dropped 2 bases and J dropped 1 base, with 5 bases sitting between them. CDR3 length: 14 amino acids. The DNA for the CDR3 is TGTGCCAGCAGCTTACAGGGGAACACCGGGGAGCTGTTTTTT. As protein: CASSLQGNTGELFF.

On this clone: The identical CDR3 is also encoded by other nucleotide sequences in the sample. CDR3 loop: CAWSSLAGGNEQFF. In nucleotides, the CDR3 is TGTGCCTGGAGTTCGCTAGCGGGAGGGAATGAGCAGTTCTTC. The J gene is TRBJ2-1, the V gene TRBV30; 12 bases fit TRBD2. V dropped 2 bases and J dropped 7; count of bases not matched to a gene: 3. CDR1 and CDR2 (germline): GTSNPN, SVGIG (reference sequence). This CDR3 region has 14 residues.

The gene calls are TRBV27 and TRBJ2-3; no clear D gene. The CDR3 consists of 17 residues. The germline V gene encodes CDR1 MNHEY and CDR2 SMNVEV (reference sequence). V lost 2 bases and J lost 3, with 18 bases in between. This CDR3 is CASSLKAVGSRTDTQYF. CDR3 coding DNA: TGTGCCAGCAGTTTAAAGGCGGTGGGATCTCGAACAGATACGCAGTATTTT.

The chain is built from TRBV19 and TRBJ1-2; TRBD1 agrees at 10 bases. V lost 2 bases and J lost 3; bases outside the gene matches: 9. The CDR3 covers 17 residues. Germline V gene lookup returns CDR1 LNHDA and CDR2 SQIVND (reference sequence). The CDR3 DNA is TGTGCCAGTAGTATAAGGTTCGCGACAGGGGGCGACTATGGCTACACCTTC. As protein: CASSIRFATGGDYGYTF.

The table lists this clone with many counts. This chain connects TRBV5-8 to TRBJ2-5; D is tentatively TRBD1 or TRBD2 (5 bases each). This CDR3 has 13 residues. V shed 6 bases and J shed 2 bases, with 11 bases lying between them. Germline V gene data show CDR1 as SGHTS and CDR2 as YDEGEE. The CDR3, as DNA: TGTGCCAGCAACCTCGGGGCTCAAGAGACCCAGTACTTC. The encoded protein is CASNLGAQETQYF.

The chain links TRBV15 to TRBJ2-3; either TRBD1 or TRBD2 may fit D (5 bases each). CDR1 is LNHNV, CDR2 YYDKDF, per germline (reference sequence). The CDR3 sequence is 15 residues long. V lost 5 bases, J lost 1 base, and 13 bases lay in between. The CDR3: CATSPREPGTDTQYF. The CDR3 nucleotides are TGTGCCACCAGCCCCAGGGAGCCGGGCACAGATACGCAGTATTTT. Drawing the rest from reference TRBV15 and TRBJ2-3, the complete variable domain is DAMVIQNPRYQVTQFGKPVTLSCSQTLNHNVMYWYQQKSSQAPKLLFHYYDKDFNNEADTPDNFQSRRPNTSFCFLDIRSPGLGDTAMYLCATSPREPGTDTQYFGPGTRLTVL.

The chain combines TRBV18 with TRBJ2-1, with 8 bases identical to TRBD2. The CDR3 is made up of 16 amino acids. The germline V gene has CDR1 KGHSH and CDR2 LQKENI. The V and J ends lost 2 bases and 2 bases, in that order; junction bases with no gene match: 5. In DNA form, the CDR3 reads TGTGCCAGCTCACCAGGGGCGGGGGGCCCCTACAATGAGCAGTTCTTC. It is translated as CASSPGAGGPYNEQFF.

The rearrangement joins TRBV9 to TRBJ2-7, with a weak D call TRBD2 (6 bases). Trimming shortened V by 4 bases and J by 3 bases, and 14 bases separated the two germline ends. CDR1 and CDR2 from the germline V gene are SGDLS and YYNGEE. The CDR3 is made up of 14 amino acids. The CDR3 loop is CASSFRPEGYEQYF. CDR3 bases: TGTGCCAGCAGCTTCAGACCGGAGGGCTACGAGCAGTACTTC.